This T cell receptor (beta chain) emerged from a study of CD8 T cells in Susac syndrome. CD8+ and CD4+ T cells from blood underwent TCR beta sequencing, which was carried out in a high-throughput format. CDR1 is MNHEY and CDR2 is SVGEGT in the germline V gene. Trimming took off 8 bases at V and 0 bases at J, with 17 bases between the two ends. This CDR3 has 16 amino acids. About 0.5 to 1 ug RNA was reverse transcribed with random hexamers. TCRdb re-derived calls from the immunoSEQ multiplex PCR reads in MiXCR, one entry per CDR3 protein. The data show around 50,000 distinct CDR3 sequences, about 92% seen once.

This chain uses TRBV6-2 or TRBV6-3 with TRBJ2-1; perhaps TRBD2 as D (6 bases). This receptor was taken from a human donor in good health. Sample: CD8+ T cells from PBMCs. The CDR3 here is CASSPLARSSYNEQFF. The CDR3 DNA sequence: TGTGCCAGCTCCCCCCTAGCGAGGAGCTCCTACAATGAGCAGTTCTTC.